The 19 T cell receptor beta chains listed next were all sequenced from one sample in a study of blood T cell repertoires in COVID-19. Sequenced by immunoSEQ multiplex PCR; TCRdb stores in-frame clones only, minus some. The sample carries about 200,000 clones, approximately 91% recorded once. The sample consisted of peripheral blood. The receptor source for this set is a man aged 50-60 years with COVID-19, enrolled during active disease.

This chain links TRBV19 with TRBJ2-3, with D unclear. Germline assignment: CDR1 LNHDA and CDR2 SQIVND (reference sequence). The length of the CDR3 is 12 residues. Trimming shortened V by 5 bases and J by 6 bases, and 9 bases separated the two germline ends. The CDR3 sequence is CASSPLRDTQYF. The CDR3 coding sequence is TGTGCCAGTAGTCCACTCCGGGATACGCAGTATTTT.

The chain combines TRBV7-9 with TRBJ2-7, with 9 positions matching TRBD1. The CDR3 sequence is 16 residues long. Per the germline V gene, CDR1 is SEHNR and CDR2 is FQNEAQ (reference sequence). The V segment lost 5 bases and the J segment 3 bases; nucleotides outside the gene matches: 11. Here the CDR3 DNA reads TGTGCCAGCAGCGACACGCAAACAGGGGGCGACTACGAGCAGTACTTC. Translation gives CASSDTQTGGDYEQYF.

This chain joins TRBV27 and TRBJ1-1; a weak D match, TRBD1 (5 bases). CDR3 length: 15 residues. Germline V gene lookup returns CDR1 MNHEY and CDR2 SMNVEV (reference sequence). Trimming stripped 5 bases from V and 4 bases from J, with 17 bases between. CDR3 bases: TGTGCCAGCAGTCCCCTGGGGGGGAGAGGCACTGAAGCTTTCTTT. This encodes CASSPLGGRGTEAFF.

The chain combines TRBV6-5 with TRBJ2-5, with TRBD1 matching over 7 bases. Per germline, CDR1 MNHEY and CDR2 SVGAGI. The V segment lost 9 bases and the J segment 5 bases; nucleotides outside the gene matches: 3. The CDR3 is 11 residues long. The CDR3 spells CASRGPETQYF. CDR3 bases: TGTGCCAGTAGGGGGCCTGAGACCCAGTACTTC.

This chain uses TRBV28 with TRBJ1-2; D might be TRBD1 (5 bases). The CDR3 sequence is 14 residues long. Germline CDR1 is MDHEN and CDR2 is SYDVKM. V lost 2 bases and J lost 5, with 12 bases in between. CDR3 nucleotides: TGTGCCAGCAGTTTAAATTTGGGGCCGTATGGCTACACCTTC. Translating it yields CASSLNLGPYGYTF.

This clone was seen a handful of times. The V call is TRBV4-1, the J call TRBJ2-3; 9 bases are a match to TRBD2. Germline V lookup: CDR1 MGHRA, CDR2 YSYEKL. The CDR3 sequence is 17 residues long. With 0 bases clipped from V and 2 bases from J, the junction kept 6 bases outside the gene matches. The CDR3 sequence: CASSQDGGGANTDTQYF. The CDR3 nucleotides are TGCGCCAGCAGCCAAGACGGCGGGGGGGCTAACACAGATACGCAGTATTTT.

The chain couples TRBV4-2 to TRBJ2-2; 7 positions match TRBD1. The CDR3 contains 15 residues. Trimming at V came to 3 bases and at J to 4 bases, leaving 5 bases not matched to a gene. Germline V gene sequence: CDR1 LGHNA, CDR2 YNFKEQ. In DNA, the CDR3 is TGTGCCAGCAGCCAGGACAGGCGAAGCACCGGGGAGCTGTTTTTT. This sequence encodes CASSQDRRSTGELFF.

This chain links TRBV7-9 with TRBJ2-7; 9 nucleotides match TRBD1. CDR3 length equals 15 residues. Germline V gives CDR1 SEHNR, CDR2 FQNEAQ (reference sequence). V lost 4 bases, J lost 1 base, and 5 bases stayed unmatched. In DNA, the CDR3 is TGTGCCAGCAGCTCGGACAGGGGACGATCCTACGAGCAGTACTTC. This sequence encodes CASSSDRGRSYEQYF.

The rearrangement uses TRBV15 and TRBJ1-2; possible D gene TRBD1, 5 bases. Germline-derived CDR1 and CDR2 are LNHNV and YYDKDF (reference sequence). The V end lost 0 bases, the J end lost 1 base, and 6 bases lay between the germline ends. This CDR3 spans 14 amino acids. DNA for the CDR3: TGTGCCACCAGCAGAGATCAGGGTAACTATGGCTACACCTTC. The encoded protein is CATSRDQGNYGYTF. Full variable domain (remainder filled in from reference TRBV15 and TRBJ1-2): DAMVIQNPRYQVTQFGKPVTLSCSQTLNHNVMYWYQQKSSQAPKLLFHYYDKDFNNEADTPDNFQSRRPNTSFCFLDIRSPGLGDTAMYLCATSRDQGNYGYTFGSGTRLTVV.

CDR3 sequence reads: CASSLAGVVYEQYF. The CDR3 region has the DNA TGCGCCAGCAGCTTGGCCGGGGTGGTTTACGAGCAGTACTTC. The V gene is TRBV5-1, the J gene TRBJ2-7; a possible D gene is TRBD2 (5 bases). The CDR3 extends over 14 amino acids. Germline loops: CDR1 SGHRS, CDR2 YFSETQ. The ends were cut back, 0 bases at V and 4 bases at J, with 11 bases in the middle.

In this sample, this clone turned up once. The V and J genes are TRBV7-9 and TRBJ2-5; 7 nucleotides line up with TRBD1. After removal of 11 bases from V and 5 bases from J, the junction contained 11 bases not matched to a gene. The CDR3 is 13 residues long. The germline CDR1 and CDR2 sequences are SEHNR and FQNEAQ (reference sequence). The CDR3 here is CALQSGGRETQYF. CDR3 sequence (DNA): TGTGCCTTACAGTCAGGGGGAAGGGAGACCCAGTACTTC.

This clone was seen only once. The CDR3 DNA reads TGCGCCAGCAGCCAAGATCGCACAGGGGCTTATAGCAATCAGCCCCAGCATTTT. This gives the protein CASSQDRTGAYSNQPQHF. This chain links TRBV4-1 with TRBJ1-5, with 7 bases fitting TRBD1. The trim removed 0 bases at V and 0 bases at J, leaving 8 bases unmatched. Germline V lookup: CDR1 MGHRA, CDR2 YSYEKL. This CDR3 spans 18 amino acids.

This clone has at least ten counts. The rearrangement uses TRBV4-3 and TRBJ2-5; TRBD1 agrees at 10 bases. The CDR3 runs 16 residues. The V gene's germline CDR1 is LGHNA and CDR2 YSLEER. The junction had 10 bases not matched to a gene; V was cut back by 4 bases and J by 5 bases. CDR3 amino acids: CASSRDGTGDGETQYF. DNA of the CDR3: TGCGCCAGCAGCCGAGACGGGACAGGGGATGGGGAGACCCAGTACTTC.

V is TRBV11-2 and J is TRBJ2-6, with D possibly being TRBD1 (6 bases). This CDR3 region has 19 residues. CDR1 SGHAT and CDR2 FQNNGV come from the germline V gene. V shed 6 bases and J shed 0 bases, with 21 bases lying between them. CDR3: CASRKTVRGLTSGANVLTF. The CDR3 DNA reads as TGTGCCAGCAGAAAAACGGTCAGGGGCCTGACCTCTGGGGCCAACGTCCTGACTTTC.

The CDR3 sequence: CASSQDWQAYEQYF. DNA of the CDR3: TGCGCCAGCAGCCAAGATTGGCAGGCCTACGAGCAGTACTTC. The genes are TRBV4-3 and TRBJ2-7; unclear D gene. The length of the CDR3 is 14 residues. Germline V CDR1 and CDR2: LGHNA, YSLEER. V was clipped by 0 bases and J by 2 bases, with 8 bases between them.

This chain connects TRBV6-6 to TRBJ2-7; TRBD1 matches 11 bases. The CDR3 covers 16 residues. Germline-derived CDR1 and CDR2 are MNHNY and SVGAGI (reference sequence). The V and J ends lost 2 bases and 7 bases, in that order; junction bases with no gene match: 10. CDR3 sequence reads: CASSYRRTGGAGEQYF. CDR3 sequence (DNA): TGTGCCAGCAGTTACCGGAGGACAGGGGGCGCGGGGGAGCAGTACTTC.

CDR3 sequence (DNA): TGTGCCAGCAGTGGACAGGCCCTAGCCAAAAACATTCAGTACTTC. Residues: CASSGQALAKNIQYF. This sequence joins TRBV28 and TRBJ2-4, with 7 bases identical to TRBD1. Trimming at V came to 5 bases and at J to 0 bases, leaving 4 bases not matched to a gene. Germline values: CDR1 MDHEN, CDR2 SYDVKM. This CDR3 contains 15 residues.

The gene calls are TRBV5-1 and TRBJ1-2, with TRBD1 as a possible D gene (5 bases). V lost 2 bases, J lost 2 bases, and 16 bases lay in between. Germline V gives CDR1 SGHRS, CDR2 YFSETQ. The CDR3 has 16 amino acids. The CDR3 DNA follows: TGCGCCAGCAGCTTAGGGGTGGAGCCCCCAAACTATGGCTACACCTTC. Translating it yields CASSLGVEPPNYGYTF.

The genes are TRBV3-1 (or the pseudogene TRBV3-2) and TRBJ2-7; D possibly corresponds to TRBD1 (5 bases). With 3 bases removed from V and 0 bases from J, the gap between germline ends came to 6 bases. Per germline, CDR1 LGHDT and CDR2 YNNKEL (reference sequence). This CDR3 spans 13 amino acids. CDR3 loop: CASSHRDSYEQYF. The CDR3 DNA sequence: TGTGCCAGCAGCCACAGGGACTCCTACGAGCAGTACTTC.